This T cell receptor beta chain was documented in a study of shared clonotypes between healthy human individuals. General study findings and limits: The generation probabilities recorded for non-shared clonotypes fell below those of clonotypes shared by all four donors.

Germline values: CDR1 SGHNT, CDR2 YENEEA. The CDR3 runs 16 residues. The V end was cut by 1 base, the J end by 0 bases, with 12 bases between. TCRdb's copy holds only in-frame clones and misses some; the assay was immunoSEQ multiplex PCR. The sample shows roughly 1,100,000 clones, approximately 70% of them seen only once. On this clone: No antigen is known for it.

The TCR sequence derives from a young man in good health. Sequencing was performed on memory CD4+ T cells sorted from blood. Subset meaning: CD45RA-negative fraction. The V and J genes are TRBV11-3 and TRBJ2-5; TRBD2 might be the D (6 bases). The DNA of the CDR3 is TGTGCCAGCAGCTTAGGGGCTAGCGCCCACCAAGAGACCCAGTACTTC. Amino acids: CASSLGASAHQETQYF.